The rows below give T cell receptor beta chains drawn from one sample of a study of spatial heterogeneity in lung cancer. TCRdb ran MiXCR on the 5' RACE reads and lists one entry per CDR3 protein. The repertoire holds approximately 10,000 distinct CDR3 sequences, with 4.5% to 5.5% as singletons. The sequenced sample was lung tumor tissue, obtained at surgery. All receptors come from a male donor with early-stage non-small cell lung cancer. Both conserved end residues are part of each CDR3. A D gene is named only where the DNA matches it firmly. Clone size is given for some rows only: seen once, a few or many times, or a class if the clone is expanded.

size	length	J	V	D	DNA	CDR3
many	17	TRBJ2-3	TRBV28	-	TGTGCCAGCAGCCGGACCGGGGGACAGACTAGCACAGATACGCAGTATTTT	CASSRTGGQTSTDTQYF
many	15	TRBJ1-1	TRBV6-5	-	TGTGCCAGCAGTCTCGTTCGGACAGCCCTCACTGAAGCTTTCTTT	CASSLVRTALTEAFF
many	15	TRBJ2-3	TRBV28	-	TGTGCCAGCACCCTCGGGCTGGGTGGCACAGATACGCAGTATTTT	CASTLGLGGTDTQYF
many	15	TRBJ2-4	TRBV6-6	-	TGTGCCATCTCCGGGCAGGCCATAGCCAAAAACATTCAGTACTTC	CAISGQAIAKNIQYF
-	13	TRBJ1-1	TRBV9	-	TGTGCCAGCAGCGTAGACCAGAACACTGAAGCTTTCTTT	CASSVDQNTEAFF
many	15	TRBJ2-1	TRBV29-1	TRBD2	TGCAGCGTCTGGGTGCGGGGGGGCGGTGGTGATGAGCAGTTCTTC	CSVWVRGGGGDEQFF
medium-sized	16	TRBJ1-5	TRBV27	TRBD1	TGTGCCAGCAGTGCGGCGGACAGGTTAGGCAATCAGCCCCAGCATTTT	CASSAADRLGNQPQHF
few	14	TRBJ2-3	TRBV28	-	TGTGCCAGCAGTTTCGTACAGGGTAAAGATACGCAGTATTTT	CASSFVQGKDTQYF
many	14	TRBJ1-4	TRBV4-2	TRBD1	TGTGCCAGCAGCACTGGACAGGGAGGAGAAAAACTGTTTTTT	CASSTGQGGEKLFF
-	16	TRBJ1-2	TRBV20-1	TRBD1	TGCAGTGCCCAGCCCCTCAGGGGGCGATTGGACTATGGCTACACCTTC	CSAQPLRGRLDYGYTF
-	14	TRBJ1-5	TRBV12-3/TRBV12-4	TRBD1	TGTGCCAGCAGTTTTACAGGGGGCGGTCAGCCCAAGCATTTT	CASSFTGGGQPKHF
many	15	TRBJ2-2	TRBV27	TRBD1	TGTGCCAGCAGTTACCTGGGACAGGCCGCCGCGGAGCTGTTTTTT	CASSYLGQAAAELFF
medium-sized	16	TRBJ1-5	TRBV29-1	-	TGCAGCGCTGTCTTGAGTCGGAGCGATAGCAATCAGCCCCAGCATTTT	CSAVLSRSDSNQPQHF
-	15	TRBJ2-1	TRBV12-3/TRBV12-4	TRBD1	TGTGCCAGCAGTGCGCCCGGGACAGGGGTCTTTGAGCAGTTCTTC	CASSAPGTGVFEQFF
many	14	TRBJ2-5	TRBV9	-	TGTGCCAGCAGCTCTCTAGCGACGGGGGAGACCCAGTACTTC	CASSSLATGETQYF